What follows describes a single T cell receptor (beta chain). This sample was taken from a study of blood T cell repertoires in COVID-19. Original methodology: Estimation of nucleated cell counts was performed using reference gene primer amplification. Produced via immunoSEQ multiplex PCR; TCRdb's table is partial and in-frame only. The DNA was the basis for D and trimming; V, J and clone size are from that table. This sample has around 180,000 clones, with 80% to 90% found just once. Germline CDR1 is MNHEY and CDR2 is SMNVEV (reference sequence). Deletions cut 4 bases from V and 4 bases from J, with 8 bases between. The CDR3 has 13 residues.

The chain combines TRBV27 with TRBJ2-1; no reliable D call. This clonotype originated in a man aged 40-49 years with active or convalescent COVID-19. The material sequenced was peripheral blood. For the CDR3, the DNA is TGTGCCAGCAGTTGGTCAGGATACAATGAGCAGTTCTTC. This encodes CASSWSGYNEQFF.